These T cell receptor beta chains were read from a single sample in a study of regulatory T cells in long-lasting Graves disease. A single record per CDR3 protein comes from TCRdb applying MiXCR to the multiplex PCR reads. The data hold hundreds of thousands of distinct CDR3 sequences, with more than 15% observed a single time. The same sample was also studied in work on T cells in Graves' hyperthyroidism and ophthalmopathy.

Source: peripheral blood mononuclear cells (PBMCs), taken at new diagnosis, from a patient treated with antithyroid drugs. The origin of the receptors is a middle-aged woman with Graves disease. The CDR3 runs from the conserved cysteine through the conserved F or W. Fields, in order: D gene, V gene, J gene, clone size, CDR3 protein, CDR3 DNA. D genes are given only for firm matches. Clone size is stated in some rows and not others, as once, few, many or a class when expanded.

>-|TRBV10-3|TRBJ2-7|many
CAISPSYEQYF
TGTGCCATCAGCCCGTCCTACGAGCAGTACTTC
>-|TRBV12-3/TRBV12-4|TRBJ1-2|many
CASSWSAHNYGYTF
TGTGCCAGCAGTTGGTCAGCGCATAACTATGGCTACACCTTC
>TRBD2|TRBV12-3/TRBV12-4|TRBJ2-5|-
CASSLGGTTGPKTQYF
TGTGCCAGCAGTTTAGGGGGGACTACAGGCCCAAAGACCCAGTACTTC
>-|TRBV4-1|TRBJ1-5|few
CASSQSDKYQPQHF
TGCGCCAGCAGCCAGTCGGACAAGTATCAGCCCCAGCATTTT
>-|TRBV4-1|TRBJ1-1|many
CASSQETEAFF
TGCGCCAGCAGCCAAGAAACTGAAGCTTTCTTT
>-|TRBV20-1|TRBJ2-3|many
CSAKGGSTDTQYF
TGCAGTGCTAAGGGGGGAAGCACAGATACGCAGTATTTT
>-|TRBV11-2|TRBJ2-5|many
CASSSRGETQYF
TGTGCCAGCAGCTCAAGGGGGGAGACCCAGTACTTC
>-|TRBV5-1|TRBJ1-1|few
CASSLAVGGMNTEAFF
TGCGCCAGCAGCTTGGCAGTTGGAGGAATGAACACTGAAGCTTTCTTT
>-|TRBV4-2|TRBJ2-7|-
CASTQEGSGYEQYF
TGTGCCAGCACCCAGGAGGGGAGCGGCTACGAGCAGTACTTC
>-|TRBV10-3|TRBJ1-1|few
CATGRDSEAFF
TGTGCCACGGGCAGGGACTCTGAAGCTTTCTTT
>-|TRBV5-1|TRBJ2-7|many
CASSLGVGISYEQYF
TGCGCCAGCAGCTTGGGGGTGGGAATCTCCTACGAGCAGTACTTC
>-|TRBV20-1|TRBJ1-1|many
CSARDPRAEAFF
TGCAGTGCTAGAGATCCTAGGGCTGAAGCTTTCTTT